What follows are 13 T cell receptor beta chains derived from one specimen sequenced in a study of blood T cell repertoires in COVID-19. Assay: immunoSEQ multiplex PCR; the TCRdb copy retains only in-frame clones and omits some. The repertoire holds about 230,000 clones, about 85% seen once, with 0.98% in the top ten. Sequencing input: peripheral blood. The receptors shown here come from a man in his forties with acute or convalescent COVID-19.

The chain joins TRBV6-5 to TRBJ2-7; 7 nucleotides align to TRBD1. Germline trimming cut 10 bases from V and 2 bases from J; bases unmatched to any gene: 11. CDR3 length: 14 amino acids. Germline V lookup: CDR1 MNHEY, CDR2 SVGAGI. CDR3 amino acids: CATLTGTATYEQYF. As DNA, the CDR3 is TGTGCCACGCTCACCGGGACAGCAACCTACGAGCAGTACTTC.

V gene TRBV19 combines with J gene TRBJ2-3, with 8 nucleotides matching TRBD2. The V segment lost 5 bases and the J segment 2 bases; nucleotides outside the gene matches: 3. This CDR3 is 14 amino acids long. Germline CDR1 is LNHDA and CDR2 is SQIVND (reference sequence). DNA for the CDR3: TGTGCCAGTAGTGCCGGGGGGGCCACAGATACGCAGTATTTT. Translation: CASSAGGATDTQYF.

This chain uses TRBV4-1 with TRBJ2-3, with 8 bases aligning to TRBD2. The CDR3 is 16 amino acids. With 1 base clipped from V and 4 bases from J, the junction kept 7 bases outside the gene matches. Looked up from germline, CDR1 is MGHRA and CDR2 is YSYEKL. Here the CDR3 reads CASSQGTAGGADTQYF. CDR3 bases: TGCGCCAGCAGCCAAGGGACGGCGGGGGGCGCAGATACGCAGTATTTT.

The rearrangement uses TRBV5-8 and TRBJ1-2; 7 nucleotides line up with TRBD1. Germline V gene lookup returns CDR1 SGHTS and CDR2 YDEGEE. The CDR3 spans 15 residues. The V gene end was trimmed by 6 bases and the J gene end by 6 bases; junction bases not matched to a gene: 14. The CDR3 sequence is CASIPTGTRSHGYTF. In nucleotides, the CDR3 is TGTGCCAGCATCCCGACAGGGACCAGGTCGCATGGCTACACCTTC. Together with reference TRBV5-8 and TRBJ1-2, the CDR3 gives the full variable domain: EAGVTQSPTHLIKTRGQQATLRCSPISGHTSVYWYQQALGLGLQFLLWYDEGEERNRGNFPPRFSGRQFPNYSSELNVNALELEDSALYLCASIPTGTRSHGYTFGSGTRLTVV.

This chain joins TRBV28 and TRBJ1-2; D is ambiguous. The CDR3 has 13 amino acids. Germline V gene sequence: CDR1 MDHEN, CDR2 SYDVKM. The V and J ends lost 3 bases and 1 base respectively, with 6 bases between them. DNA for the CDR3: TGTGCCAGCAGTTTCGGACTTAACTATGGCTACACCTTC. This encodes CASSFGLNYGYTF.

The CDR3 loop is CASSPLGGAGYEQYF. The CDR3 DNA is TGTGCCAGCAGCCCCCTCGGCGGGGCTGGCTACGAGCAGTACTTC. The chain employs TRBV5-8 and TRBJ2-7, with D possibly being TRBD2 (6 bases). V was cut by 4 bases and J by 3 bases, with 17 bases left in between. This CDR3 has 15 residues. The germline CDR1 and CDR2 sequences are SGHTS and YDEGEE.

The genes are TRBV29-1 and TRBJ1-2; D call uncertain. CDR3 size: 13 residues. V dropped 2 bases and J dropped 4 bases, with 11 bases sitting between them. Germline CDR1 is SQVTM and CDR2 is ANQGSEA. The CDR3 DNA reads as TGCAGCGTTGAATGGGCAGGTCGCTATGGCTACACCTTC. This gives the protein CSVEWAGRYGYTF.

The rearrangement uses TRBV4-3 and TRBJ1-5; unclear D gene. CDR3 size: 15 residues. The V end was cut by 3 bases, the J end by 2 bases, with 11 bases between. In germline, CDR1 is LGHNA, CDR2 YSLEER. CDR3 sequence reads: CASSQTPAGNQPQHF. CDR3 DNA: TGCGCCAGCAGCCAGACGCCGGCGGGCAATCAGCCCCAGCATTTT.

V usage is TRBV2 and J usage is TRBJ1-1; tentatively, D is TRBD1 (5 bases). The germline gives CDR1 SNHLY, CDR2 FYNNEI. The CDR3 length is 13 residues. Trimming removed 3 bases from V and 4 bases from J, with 9 bases in between. In nucleotides, the CDR3 is TGTGCCAGCAGTGAGTCGGGGGGCACTGAAGCTTTCTTT. Translation: CASSESGGTEAFF.

This clone has more than one count but fewer than ten. V and J are TRBV5-1 and TRBJ1-1; D remains unclear. The V gene's germline CDR1 is SGHRS and CDR2 YFSETQ. Trimming took off 2 bases at V and 3 bases at J, with 14 bases between the two ends. This CDR3 region has 15 residues. The CDR3 is CASSFTGAAYTEAFF. In DNA, the CDR3 is TGCGCCAGCAGCTTTACGGGAGCCGCATACACTGAAGCTTTCTTT.

This chain links TRBV10-1 with TRBJ1-1, with no clear D. Per germline, CDR1 WNHNN and CDR2 SYGVQD (reference sequence). This CDR3 has 13 residues. V lost 6 bases to trimming and J lost 4 bases, with 12 bases between them. The CDR3 is CASRSQVGTEAFF. DNA of the CDR3: TGCGCCAGCAGGAGCCAGGTGGGCACTGAAGCTTTCTTT.

The chain recombines TRBV30 with TRBJ1-1; no clear D gene. Germline V CDR1 and CDR2: GTSNPN, SVGIG (reference sequence). The CDR3 has 13 residues. V gave up 0 bases and J gave up 0 bases, with 5 bases separating them. As DNA, the CDR3 is TGTGCCTGGAGTGTCGGGGTGAACACTGAAGCTTTCTTT. This sequence encodes CAWSVGVNTEAFF.

The genes are TRBV5-1 and TRBJ2-2; weak D call: TRBD1 (5 bases). Germline values: CDR1 SGHRS, CDR2 YFSETQ. V dropped 0 bases and J dropped 7 bases, with 10 bases sitting between them. The CDR3 is 14 residues long. The CDR3 DNA follows: TGCGCCAGCAGCTTGGCCAGGGATAACGGGGAGCTGTTTTTT. Protein: CASSLARDNGELFF.